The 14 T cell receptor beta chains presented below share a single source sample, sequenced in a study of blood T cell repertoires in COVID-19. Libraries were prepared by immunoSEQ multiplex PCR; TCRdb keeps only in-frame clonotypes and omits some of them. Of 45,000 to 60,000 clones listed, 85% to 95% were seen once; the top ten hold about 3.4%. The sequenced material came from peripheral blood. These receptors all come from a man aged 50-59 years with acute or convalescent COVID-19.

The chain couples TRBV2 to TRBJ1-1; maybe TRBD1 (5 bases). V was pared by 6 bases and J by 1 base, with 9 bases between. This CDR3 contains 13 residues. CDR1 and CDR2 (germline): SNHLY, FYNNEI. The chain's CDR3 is CASRDDRNTEAFF. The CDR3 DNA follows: TGTGCCAGCAGGGACGACAGGAACACTGAAGCTTTCTTT.

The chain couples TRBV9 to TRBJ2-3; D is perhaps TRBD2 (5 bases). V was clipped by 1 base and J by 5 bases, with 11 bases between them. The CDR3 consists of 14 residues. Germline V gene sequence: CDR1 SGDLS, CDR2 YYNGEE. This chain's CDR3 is CASSVSSEGDTQYF. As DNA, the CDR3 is TGTGCCAGCAGCGTAAGTAGCGAGGGAGATACGCAGTATTTT.

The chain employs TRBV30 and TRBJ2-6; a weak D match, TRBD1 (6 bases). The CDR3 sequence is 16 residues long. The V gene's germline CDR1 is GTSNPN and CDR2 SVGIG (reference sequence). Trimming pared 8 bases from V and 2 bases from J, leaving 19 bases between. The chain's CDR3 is CARTASLRPGANVLTF. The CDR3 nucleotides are TGTGCCCGGACAGCTAGCTTAAGGCCTGGGGCCAACGTCCTGACTTTC.

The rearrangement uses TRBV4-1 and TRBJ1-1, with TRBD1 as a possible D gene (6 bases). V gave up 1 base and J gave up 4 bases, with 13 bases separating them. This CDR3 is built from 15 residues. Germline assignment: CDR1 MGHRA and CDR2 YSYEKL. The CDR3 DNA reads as TGCGCCAGCAGCCAAGGCAAGGGGGTTCGCACTGAAGCTTTCTTT. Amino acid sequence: CASSQGKGVRTEAFF.

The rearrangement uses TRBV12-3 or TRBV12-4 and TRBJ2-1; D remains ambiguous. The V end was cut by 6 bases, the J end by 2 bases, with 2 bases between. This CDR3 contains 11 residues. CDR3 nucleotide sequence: TGTGCCAGCAGCACCTACAATGAGCAGTTCTTC. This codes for CASSTYNEQFF.

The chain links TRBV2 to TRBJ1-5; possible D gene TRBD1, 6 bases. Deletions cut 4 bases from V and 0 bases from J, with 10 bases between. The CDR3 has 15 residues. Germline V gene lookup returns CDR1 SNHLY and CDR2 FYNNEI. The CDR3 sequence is CASSGGTHSNQPQHF. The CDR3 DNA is TGTGCCAGCAGTGGGGGGACACATAGCAATCAGCCCCAGCATTTT.

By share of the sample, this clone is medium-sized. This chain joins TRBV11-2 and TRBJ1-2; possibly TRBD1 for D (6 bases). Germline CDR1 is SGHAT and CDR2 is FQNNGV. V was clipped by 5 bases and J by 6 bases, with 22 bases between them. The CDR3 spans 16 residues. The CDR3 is CASSLGVTGSLDGYTF. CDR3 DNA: TGTGCCAGCAGCCTAGGGGTAACAGGGAGCTTAGATGGCTACACCTTC.

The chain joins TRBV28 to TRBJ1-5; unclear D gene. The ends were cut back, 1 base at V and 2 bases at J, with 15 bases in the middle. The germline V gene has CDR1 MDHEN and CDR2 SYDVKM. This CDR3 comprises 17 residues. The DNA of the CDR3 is TGTGCCAGCAGTTTATCTCCACGGGGAATTGGCAATCAGCCCCAGCATTTT. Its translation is CASSLSPRGIGNQPQHF.

The CDR3 DNA reads as TGTGCCAGCAGTTACGCGAGCGGGGGGCGCACAGATACGCAGTATTTT. It yields the protein CASSYASGGRTDTQYF. This rearrangement joins TRBV6-2 or TRBV6-3 to TRBJ2-3; 9 bases align to TRBD2. Trimming cost V 2 bases and J 1 base; bases outside gene matches: 4. Germline V gives CDR1 MNHEY, CDR2 SVGEGT. This CDR3 comprises 16 residues.

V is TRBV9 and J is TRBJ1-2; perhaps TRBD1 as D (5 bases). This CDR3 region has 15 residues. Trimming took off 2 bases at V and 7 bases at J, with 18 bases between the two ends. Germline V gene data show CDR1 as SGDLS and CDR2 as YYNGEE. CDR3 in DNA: TGTGCCAGCAGCGTTTGGACACAAGGTGGTAGTGGCTACACCTTC. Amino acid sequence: CASSVWTQGGSGYTF.

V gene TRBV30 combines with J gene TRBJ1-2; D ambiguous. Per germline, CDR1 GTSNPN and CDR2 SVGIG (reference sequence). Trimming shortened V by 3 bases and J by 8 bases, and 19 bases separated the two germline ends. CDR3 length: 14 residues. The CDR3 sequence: CAWRTLPASLGYTF. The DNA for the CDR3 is TGTGCCTGGAGAACCTTACCCGCCAGTCTCGGCTACACCTTC.

The CDR3 protein is CATFPGILMNTEAFF. Written as DNA, the CDR3 is TGTGCCACCTTTCCGGGAATCCTAATGAACACTGAAGCTTTCTTT. This sequence joins TRBV24-1 and TRBJ1-1, with D unclear. Looked up from germline, CDR1 is KGHDR and CDR2 is SFDVKD. CDR3 size: 15 residues. V gave up 9 bases and J gave up 0 bases, with 16 bases separating them.

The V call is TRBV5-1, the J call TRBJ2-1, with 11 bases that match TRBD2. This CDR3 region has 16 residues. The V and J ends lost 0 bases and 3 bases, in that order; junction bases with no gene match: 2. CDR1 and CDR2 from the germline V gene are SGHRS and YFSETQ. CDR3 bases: TGCGCCAGCAGCTTGGCCGGGACTAGCGGCTACAATGAGCAGTTCTTC. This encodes CASSLAGTSGYNEQFF.

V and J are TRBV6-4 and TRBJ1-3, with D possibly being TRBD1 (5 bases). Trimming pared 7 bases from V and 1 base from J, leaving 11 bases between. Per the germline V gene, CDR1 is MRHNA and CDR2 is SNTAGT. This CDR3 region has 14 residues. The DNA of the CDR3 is TGTGCCAGCATAAAGGGGTTGTCTGGAAACACCATATATTTT. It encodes CASIKGLSGNTIYF.